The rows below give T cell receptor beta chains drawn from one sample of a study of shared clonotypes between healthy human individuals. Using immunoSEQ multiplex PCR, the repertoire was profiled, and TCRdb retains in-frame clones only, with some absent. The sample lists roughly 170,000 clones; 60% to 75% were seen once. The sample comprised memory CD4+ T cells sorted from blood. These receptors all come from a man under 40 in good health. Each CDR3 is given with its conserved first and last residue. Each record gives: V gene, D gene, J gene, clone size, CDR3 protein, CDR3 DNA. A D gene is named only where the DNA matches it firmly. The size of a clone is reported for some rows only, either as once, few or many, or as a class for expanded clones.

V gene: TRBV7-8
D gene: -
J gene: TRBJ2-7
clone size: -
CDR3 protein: CASSSGRVGTYEQYF
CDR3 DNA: TGTGCCAGCAGCTCCGGGCGAGTTGGAACCTACGAGCAGTACTTC

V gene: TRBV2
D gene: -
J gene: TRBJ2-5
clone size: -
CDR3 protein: CASSEGTMETQYF
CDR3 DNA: TGTGCCAGCAGTGAAGGCACCATGGAGACCCAGTACTTC

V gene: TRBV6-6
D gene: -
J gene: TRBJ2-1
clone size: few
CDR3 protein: CAGGSGSGNEQFF
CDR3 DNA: TGTGCCGGCGGGTCGGGGTCCGGGAATGAGCAGTTCTTC

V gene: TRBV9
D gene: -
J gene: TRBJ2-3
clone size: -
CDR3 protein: CASSGGRDSTDTQYF
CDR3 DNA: TGTGCCAGCAGCGGAGGCCGGGACAGCACAGATACGCAGTATTTT

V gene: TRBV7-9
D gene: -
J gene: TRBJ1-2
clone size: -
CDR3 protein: CASSFVIDGHYGYTF
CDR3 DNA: TGTGCCAGCAGCTTCGTAATCGACGGCCACTATGGCTACACCTTC

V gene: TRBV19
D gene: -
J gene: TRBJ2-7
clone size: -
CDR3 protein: CASSIESSYEQYF
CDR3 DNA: TGTGCCAGTAGTATCGAGAGCTCCTACGAGCAGTACTTC

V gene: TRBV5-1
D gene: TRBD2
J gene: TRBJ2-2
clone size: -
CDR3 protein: CASSLAPGRGGELFF
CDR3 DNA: TGCGCCAGCAGCTTGGCCCCAGGGAGGGGCGGGGAGCTGTTTTTT

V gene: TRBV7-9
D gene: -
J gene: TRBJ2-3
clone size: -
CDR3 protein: CASSLPPRTGTDTQYF
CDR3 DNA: TGTGCCAGCAGCTTACCCCCCCGTACGGGAACAGATACGCAGTATTTT

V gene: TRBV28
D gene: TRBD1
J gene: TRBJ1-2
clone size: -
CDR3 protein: CASSIQGQYLLYGYTF
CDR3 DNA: TGTGCCAGCAGCATACAGGGACAGTACCTCCTTTATGGCTACACCTTC

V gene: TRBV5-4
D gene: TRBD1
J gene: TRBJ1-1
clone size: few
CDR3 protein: CASSHTSRDREAFF
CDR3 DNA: TGTGCCAGCAGCCACACCTCCCGGGACAGGGAAGCTTTCTTT

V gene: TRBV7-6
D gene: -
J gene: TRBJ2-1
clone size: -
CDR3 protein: CASSLNYEAPQFF
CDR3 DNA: TGTGCCAGCAGCTTAAACTACGAGGCCCCTCAGTTCTTC

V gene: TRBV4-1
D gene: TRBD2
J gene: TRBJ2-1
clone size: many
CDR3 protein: CASSQGGLAFRNEQFF
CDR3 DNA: TGCGCCAGCAGCCAAGGGGGACTAGCCTTTAGGAATGAGCAGTTCTTC

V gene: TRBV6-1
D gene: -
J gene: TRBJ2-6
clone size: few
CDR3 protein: CASRAGPGANVLTF
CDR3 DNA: TGTGCCAGCAGGGCGGGGCCTGGGGCCAACGTCCTGACTTTC

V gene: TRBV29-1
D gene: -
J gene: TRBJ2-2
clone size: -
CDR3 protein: CSAGWLGTGELFF
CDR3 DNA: TGCAGCGCCGGATGGTTGGGCACCGGGGAGCTGTTTTTT

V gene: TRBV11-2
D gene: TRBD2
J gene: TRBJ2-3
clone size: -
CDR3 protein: CASAVGLEFRTDTQYF
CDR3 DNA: TGTGCCAGCGCGGTAGGACTAGAGTTCAGAACAGATACGCAGTATTTT

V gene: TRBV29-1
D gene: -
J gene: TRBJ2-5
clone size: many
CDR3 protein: CSVGLLGIQTQYF
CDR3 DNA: TGCAGCGTTGGGCTCCTAGGGATACAGACCCAGTACTTC

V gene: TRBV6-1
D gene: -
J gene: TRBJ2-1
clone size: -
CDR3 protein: CASSRRGTPYNEQFF
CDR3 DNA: TGTGCCAGCTCCCGCCGGGGAACCCCCTACAATGAGCAGTTCTTC

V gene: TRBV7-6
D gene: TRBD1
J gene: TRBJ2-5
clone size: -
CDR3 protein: CASSLAPGQAETQYF
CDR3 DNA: TGTGCCAGCAGCTTAGCTCCAGGACAGGCGGAGACCCAGTACTTC

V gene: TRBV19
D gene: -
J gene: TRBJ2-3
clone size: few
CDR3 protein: CASSIPSAANTDTQYF
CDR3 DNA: TGTGCCAGTAGTATACCGTCGGCCGCTAACACAGATACGCAGTATTTT

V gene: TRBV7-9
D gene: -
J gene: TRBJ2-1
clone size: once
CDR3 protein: CASSTDLSQSFF
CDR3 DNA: TGTGCCAGCAGCACGGACTTAAGCCAATCGTTCTTC

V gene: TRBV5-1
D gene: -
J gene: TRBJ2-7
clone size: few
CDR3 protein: CASSLGVGLSYSYEQYF
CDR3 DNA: TGCGCCAGCAGCCTTGGCGTAGGTCTCTCCTACTCCTACGAGCAGTACTTC

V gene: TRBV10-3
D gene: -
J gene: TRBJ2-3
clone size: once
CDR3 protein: CAISGQGGTDTQYF
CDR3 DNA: TGTGCCATCAGTGGGCAAGGAGGCACAGATACGCAGTATTTT

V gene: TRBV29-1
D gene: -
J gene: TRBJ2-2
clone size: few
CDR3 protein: CSVAMRVGAGELFF
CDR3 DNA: TGCAGCGTTGCGATGAGAGTGGGGGCCGGGGAGCTGTTTTTT

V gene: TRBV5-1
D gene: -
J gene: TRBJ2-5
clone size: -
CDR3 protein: CATRDAPAGNMETQYF
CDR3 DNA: TGCGCCACCCGTGACGCGCCGGCGGGTAACATGGAGACCCAGTACTTC

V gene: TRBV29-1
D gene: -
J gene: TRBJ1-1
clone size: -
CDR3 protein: CSVTNGRNTEAFF
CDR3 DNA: TGCAGCGTCACCAACGGCAGGAACACTGAAGCTTTCTTT